Listed here is a single TCR beta chain. Its target is unknown. This record comes from a study of shared clonotypes between healthy human individuals. Measured with immunoSEQ multiplex PCR; TCRdb has only the in-frame clones, and not every one. The repertoire holds some 2,000,000 clones, with less than 95% as singletons. Positively selected for CCR7, the CD45RO-negative cells used as naive CD8 cells excluded terminally differentiated effector memory CD45RA+ cells. Study-wide points: Sharing across four donors was highest in naive CD4 (roughly 5%) and lowest in memory CD8 (around 0.4%). Inspection by rarefaction showed sorted-subset sequencing to be incomplete despite large depth.

The germline V and J ends were trimmed by 2 bases and 3 bases, with 11 bases remaining between them. Germline CDR1 and CDR2: MNHEY and SMNVEV (reference sequence). The CDR3 runs 14 residues. Sequencing used naive CD8+ T cells sorted from blood. The TCR was taken from a man between 18 and 35 years old in good health. V is TRBV27 and J is TRBJ2-7; D may match TRBD1 or TRBD2 (5 bases each). The CDR3 is CASSLGGIGYEQYF. The CDR3 DNA reads TGTGCCAGCAGTTTAGGGGGTATTGGCTACGAGCAGTACTTC.